Shown below are 26 T cell receptor beta chains from a single sample sequenced in a study of T-cell memory formation after mild COVID-19. One entry per CDR3 protein results from TCRdb running MiXCR on the 5' RACE reads. The sample has 250,000 to 350,000 distinct CDR3 sequences, 13% to 15% seen once. Input material: PBMCs or a T cell subset sorted from them (not recorded which). Receptor source: a man aged 18 to 30 who had mild COVID-19 (a few samples of this study predate the infection). Cell type and time point are not known.

This clonotype has more than one count but fewer than ten. The chain combines TRBV7-2 with TRBJ2-2, with unresolved D. The V end was cut by 2 bases, the J end by 6 bases, with 13 bases between. This CDR3 contains 15 residues. Germline V gene lookup returns CDR1 SGHTA and CDR2 FQGNSA. The CDR3 region is CASSLLGRDSGELFF. Written as DNA, the CDR3 is TGTGCCAGCAGCTTACTCGGAAGAGATTCCGGGGAGCTGTTTTTT. The full variable domain, rest sourced from reference TRBV7-2 and TRBJ2-2, is GAGVSQSPSNKVTEKGKDVELRCDPISGHTALYWYRQSLGQGLEFLIYFQGNSAPDKSGLPSDRFSAERTGGSVSTLTIQRTQQEDSAVYLCASSLLGRDSGELFFGEGSRLTVL.

The chain uses TRBV11-1 and TRBJ2-3; TRBD2 aligns across 7 bases. The germline V gene encodes CDR1 SGHAT and CDR2 FQDESV (reference sequence). This CDR3 region has 15 residues. With 5 bases clipped from V and 8 bases from J, the junction kept 13 bases outside the gene matches. CDR3 protein: CASSPGDGGSVTQYF. As DNA, the CDR3 is TGTGCCAGCAGCCCCGGGGACGGGGGGAGCGTTACGCAGTATTTT.

V usage is TRBV6-2 or TRBV6-3 and J usage is TRBJ1-4; D unresolved. V dropped 6 bases and J dropped 7 bases, with 6 bases sitting between them. Looked up from germline, CDR1 is MNHEY and CDR2 is SVGEGT. The length of the CDR3 is 11 residues. DNA for the CDR3: TGTGCCAGCAGCCAGAGTGAAAAACTGTTTTTT. Translated: CASSQSEKLFF.

There are many counts of this clonotype. The V and J genes are TRBV2 and TRBJ2-2; 7 bases are shared with TRBD2. The CDR3 has 17 amino acids. Germline CDR1 is SNHLY and CDR2 is FYNNEI. The CDR3 DNA is TGTGCGCTCCTAGAGCTAGCGGCCAACCCGAACACCGGGGAGCTGTTTTTT. This sequence encodes CALLELAANPNTGELFF.

CDR3 loop: CASSPYRGQGGTEAFF. The CDR3 DNA reads as TGTGCCAGCAGCCCGTACCGTGGACAGGGGGGCACTGAAGCTTTCTTT. This chain connects TRBV7-6 to TRBJ1-1, with 10 nucleotides matching TRBD1. Trimming cost V 5 bases and J 4 bases; bases outside gene matches: 10. This CDR3 region has 16 residues. Germline V gene data show CDR1 as SGHVS and CDR2 as FNYEAQ.

The gene calls are TRBV7-2 and TRBJ2-1, with D possibly called TRBD1 or TRBD2 (5 bases each). The CDR3 is 14 residues long. CDR1 SGHTA and CDR2 FQGNSA come from the germline V gene. Trimming pared 1 base from V and 9 bases from J, leaving 13 bases between. CDR3 nucleotide sequence: TGTGCCAGCAGCTTAGTGCCGGGGCGTCCTGAGCAGTTCTTC. As protein: CASSLVPGRPEQFF. The whole variable domain, remainder taken from reference TRBV7-2 and TRBJ2-1, is GAGVSQSPSNKVTEKGKDVELRCDPISGHTALYWYRQSLGQGLEFLIYFQGNSAPDKSGLPSDRFSAERTGGSVSTLTIQRTQQEDSAVYLCASSLVPGRPEQFFGPGTRLTVL.

V usage is TRBV27 and J usage is TRBJ2-1, with 13 bases aligning to TRBD2. V was clipped by 8 bases and J by 6 bases; unmatched bases: 1. Germline-derived CDR1 and CDR2 are MNHEY and SMNVEV (reference sequence). The CDR3 contains 13 residues. The CDR3 spells CASGLAGVNEQFF. Written as DNA, the CDR3 is TGTGCCAGCGGACTAGCGGGGGTCAATGAGCAGTTCTTC.

The rearrangement links TRBV4-2 to TRBJ2-4; TRBD2 agrees at 9 bases. Per the germline V gene, CDR1 is LGHNA and CDR2 is YNFKEQ. CDR3 length: 16 amino acids. The ends lost 5 bases at V and 4 bases at J; junction bases unmatched: 9. CDR3 protein: CASSNIAGAVKNIQYF. DNA of the CDR3: TGTGCCAGCAGCAATATAGCGGGGGCAGTTAAAAACATTCAGTACTTC.

The gene calls are TRBV12-3 or TRBV12-4 and TRBJ2-1; D is perhaps TRBD1 (5 bases). V shed 5 bases and J shed 4 bases, with 12 bases lying between them. The CDR3 is 14 residues long. The chain's CDR3 is CASSNQQGYNEQFF. Here the CDR3 DNA reads TGTGCCAGCAGTAACCAGCAGGGTTACAATGAGCAGTTCTTC.

This rearrangement joins TRBV6-5 to TRBJ2-1, with TRBD1 matching over 12 bases. This CDR3 has 16 amino acids. Germline loops: CDR1 MNHEY, CDR2 SVGAGI. After removal of 7 bases from V and 8 bases from J, the junction contained 12 bases not matched to a gene. For the CDR3, the DNA is TGTGCCAGCATTGACACCCCGGGACAGGGGGCGCATGAGCAGTTCTTC. As protein: CASIDTPGQGAHEQFF.

The chain links TRBV5-1 to TRBJ2-2; D call uncertain. Trimming took 4 bases from V and 0 from J, leaving 13 bases between them. This CDR3 comprises 16 residues. In germline, CDR1 is SGHRS, CDR2 YFSETQ. For the CDR3, the DNA is TGCGCCAGCAGCGGGTCCCGCGAAGCGAACACCGGGGAGCTGTTTTTT. Translated, it gives CASSGSREANTGELFF. Complete variable domain (other parts from reference TRBV5-1 and TRBJ2-2): KAGVTQTPRYLIKTRGQQVTLSCSPISGHRSVSWYQQTPGQGLQFLFEYFSETQRNKGNFPGRFSGRQFSNSRSEMNVSTLELGDSALYLCASSGSREANTGELFFGEGSRLTVL.

This clonotype turned up a few times. The V call is TRBV18, the J call TRBJ2-7; 7 nucleotides line up with TRBD1. V lost 6 bases and J lost 0; bases outside the gene matches: 8. The CDR3 has 15 residues. Germline V gene lookup returns CDR1 KGHSH and CDR2 LQKENI. The DNA of the CDR3 is TGTGCCAGCTCCCCTCCGGGACAGAGCTCCTACGAGCAGTACTTC. As protein: CASSPPGQSSYEQYF.

CDR3 nucleotides: TGTGCCAGCAGAGCACTGGGACTAGGCCACTACGAGCAGTACGTC. This gives the protein CASRALGLGHYEQYV. This chain joins TRBV6-5 and TRBJ2-7; 8 bases map to TRBD2. V gave up 6 bases and J gave up 3 bases; unmatched junction bases: 10. The CDR3 contains 15 residues. From germline, CDR1 is MNHEY and CDR2 SVGAGI.

This clonotype was seen more than once but under ten times. The J gene is TRBJ2-5, the V gene TRBV5-1; TRBD1 aligns across 8 bases. The germline V gene has CDR1 SGHRS and CDR2 YFSETQ. The V segment lost 5 bases and the J segment 5 bases; nucleotides outside the gene matches: 8. The CDR3 sequence is 14 residues long. CDR3 amino acids: CASRGQGALETQYF. CDR3 in DNA: TGCGCCAGCAGAGGGCAGGGGGCGCTTGAGACCCAGTACTTC.

The V gene is TRBV5-1, the J gene TRBJ2-1; D uncertain. Trimming pared 1 base from V and 7 bases from J, leaving 12 bases between. Germline-derived CDR1 and CDR2 are SGHRS and YFSETQ. The CDR3 covers 14 residues. CDR3 coding DNA: TGCGCCAGCAGCTTGAGAGAAGGGTGGAATGAGCAGTTCTTC. The encoded protein is CASSLREGWNEQFF. Combining the CDR3 with reference TRBV5-1 and TRBJ2-1 gives the whole variable domain KAGVTQTPRYLIKTRGQQVTLSCSPISGHRSVSWYQQTPGQGLQFLFEYFSETQRNKGNFPGRFSGRQFSNSRSEMNVSTLELGDSALYLCASSLREGWNEQFFGPGTRLTVL.

This clonotype was recorded a few times. V and J are TRBV10-1 and TRBJ2-2, with 7 nucleotides matching TRBD1. CDR3 size: 17 residues. The germline gives CDR1 WNHNN, CDR2 SYGVQD (reference sequence). V lost 2 bases, J lost 0 bases, and 6 bases stayed unmatched. CDR3 nucleotides: TGCGCCAGCAGTGAGGGACCGGGACAGACGAACACCGGGGAGCTGTTTTTT. Its protein product is CASSEGPGQTNTGELFF.

This clonotype was seen a handful of times. The chain carries TRBV7-9 and TRBJ2-3; no definite D call. The germline CDR1 and CDR2 sequences are SEHNR and FQNEAQ (reference sequence). The CDR3 has 17 amino acids. Trimming stripped 3 bases from V and 0 bases from J, with 16 bases between. The CDR3 region has the DNA TGTGCCAGCAGCTTTGGGGTCCCCATGACTAGCACAGATACGCAGTATTTT. The encoded protein is CASSFGVPMTSTDTQYF.

The chain joins TRBV7-2 to TRBJ1-1; D not certain. The CDR3 loop spans 15 amino acids. The V gene lost 1 base and the J gene lost 0 bases, with 9 bases spanning the gap. Germline V gene sequence: CDR1 SGHTA, CDR2 FQGNSA. The CDR3 spells CASSLEVRVNTEAFF. In nucleotides, the CDR3 is TGTGCCAGCAGCTTAGAAGTCCGTGTGAACACTGAAGCTTTCTTT.

The chain joins TRBV12-3 or TRBV12-4 to TRBJ1-6; no clear D gene. Trimming shortened V by 8 bases and J by 3 bases, and 11 bases separated the two germline ends. CDR3 size: 14 residues. CDR3 DNA: TGTGCCAGCTGTCGCGGATACTATAATTCACCCCTCCACTTT. This encodes CASCRGYYNSPLHF.

The chain uses TRBV11-2 and TRBJ2-7, with D possibly being TRBD1 (7 bases). The ends were cut back, 6 bases at V and 2 bases at J, with 17 bases in the middle. CDR1 and CDR2 from the germline V gene are SGHAT and FQNNGV. This CDR3 contains 15 residues. CDR3 sequence reads: CASSSGQDYTYEQYF. The DNA for the CDR3 is TGTGCCAGCAGTTCTGGACAGGACTATACCTACGAGCAGTACTTC.

The chain recombines TRBV5-1 with TRBJ2-1, with D tentatively TRBD2 (7 bases). Germline V gene data show CDR1 as SGHRS and CDR2 as YFSETQ. V gave up 0 bases and J gave up 9 bases, with 19 bases separating them. This CDR3 comprises 16 residues. The chain's CDR3 is CASSLVEGGVRSEQFF. As DNA, the CDR3 is TGCGCCAGCAGCTTGGTGGAGGGGGGGGTACGCAGTGAGCAGTTCTTC.

The chain couples TRBV18 to TRBJ2-7; the D gene is possibly TRBD1 (6 bases). The V end lost 3 bases, the J end lost 2 bases, and 11 bases lay between the germline ends. The CDR3 is 14 residues long. CDR1 KGHSH and CDR2 LQKENI come from the germline V gene. In nucleotides, the CDR3 is TGTGCCAGCTCACCGTCAGAGGGGGCCTACGAGCAGTACTTC. Translating it yields CASSPSEGAYEQYF.

There are a few counts of this clonotype. The chain is built from TRBV10-3 and TRBJ2-5, with a possible D match to TRBD2 (7 bases). CDR1 is ENHRY, CDR2 SYGVKD, per germline. The CDR3 runs 14 residues. Trimming stripped 8 bases from V and 5 bases from J, with 18 bases between. Here the CDR3 DNA reads TGTGCCATCCGCGAACGGGGGGCCGTGGAGACCCAGTACTTC. Protein product: CAIRERGAVETQYF.

This clonotype was found a few times. V and J are TRBV28 and TRBJ2-7, with TRBD2 matching 10 bases. The CDR3 is made up of 14 amino acids. In germline, CDR1 is MDHEN, CDR2 SYDVKM. The V and J ends lost 6 bases and 7 bases, in that order; junction bases with no gene match: 9. Written as DNA, the CDR3 is TGTGCCAGCAGCCTAACTAGCGGGGCGAATGAGCAGTACGTC. Amino acids: CASSLTSGANEQYV.

The chain combines TRBV2 with TRBJ2-5, with D unresolved. Per germline, CDR1 SNHLY and CDR2 FYNNEI. The CDR3 covers 14 residues. V lost 8 bases to trimming and J lost 1 base, with 14 bases between them. The CDR3 DNA follows: TGTGCCAGCCGGCGGCGCTACGGCCAAGAGACCCAGTACTTC. This sequence encodes CASRRRYGQETQYF.

This sequence joins TRBV11-2 and TRBJ1-5; D gene uncertain. Looked up from germline, CDR1 is SGHAT and CDR2 is FQNNGV. V lost 7 bases, J lost 3 bases, and 10 bases lay in between. There are 13 residues in the CDR3. DNA for the CDR3: TGTGCCAGCAAATCCGGTCACAATCAGCCCCAGCATTTT. This translates into CASKSGHNQPQHF.